This T cell receptor (beta chain) was sequenced during a study of blood T cell repertoires in COVID-19. Study details: Samples representing acute and convalescent COVID-19 were sourced from the United States, Italy and Spain. From T cells, B-cell-depleted T cells, or PBMCs came the material, which was cDNA or gDNA.

The V gene lost 3 bases and the J gene lost 2 bases, with 15 bases spanning the gap. Germline values: CDR1 SGHRS, CDR2 YFSETQ. The CDR3 sequence is 16 residues long. Original methodology: Amplified reference gene primers provided the basis for estimating nucleated cell counts. Some clones are missing from TCRdb's copy, which holds only in-frame ones; the method was immunoSEQ multiplex PCR. The V and J calls and clone size were taken over from that table, and D and trimming were inferred from the DNA. Of about 74,000 clones listed, 80% to 90% are singletons. This sequence was found in a woman of 80 years or more with active or convalescent COVID-19. The chain joins TRBV5-1 to TRBJ2-1, with a tentative D call TRBD1 (6 bases). The specimen sequenced was peripheral blood. The chain's CDR3 is CASSSGTRTPYNEQFF. The CDR3 nucleotides read TGCGCCAGCAGCTCCGGGACACGAACTCCCTACAATGAGCAGTTCTTC.